This is a list of T cell receptor beta chains from one sample in a study of identifying expanded T cells in peripheral blood. Assay: immunoSEQ multiplex PCR; the TCRdb copy retains only in-frame clones and omits some. The sample consists of 70,000 to 100,000 clones, around 87% of them appearing once. The sequenced sample was blood. The receptors stem from a person aged 18 to 70 in good health. Both conserved end residues are part of each CDR3.

TRBV7-8	TRBJ2-3	CASRRLSTDTQYF
TRBV6-5	TRBJ2-1	CASSYTQGSSYNEQFF
TRBV15	TRBJ2-5	CATSRDKRGTGARKETQYF
TRBV15	TRBJ2-7	CATSRDRGAYEQYF
TRBV5-4	TRBJ2-5	CASSLEAQGGGETQYF
TRBV7-2	TRBJ2-7	CASSLGLAGNYEQYF
TRBV2	TRBJ2-7	CASRNRGSFSYEQYF
TRBV19	TRBJ1-4	CASSRTTGGATNEKLFF
TRBV6-5	TRBJ1-2	CASSYKKTASNYGYTF
TRBV7-6	TRBJ2-7	CASSGSGTSFSDDSYEQYF
TRBV27	TRBJ2-7	CASSPGAGFYEQYF
TRBV9	TRBJ2-1	CASSPGGYSSYNEQFF
TRBV10-2	TRBJ1-5	CASSRQGNNQPQHF
TRBV10-2	TRBJ2-4	CASSERWGVEAKNIQYF
TRBV7-3	TRBJ2-2	CASSPNYGQGTGELFF
TRBV20-1	TRBJ1-2	CSYGSNYGYTF
TRBV7-8	TRBJ2-3	CASSYGRQGGSTDTQYF
TRBV29-1	TRBJ2-1	CSVEIVAGRYNEQFF
TRBV10-3	TRBJ1-1	CAISVRGRWTEAFF
TRBV7-9	TRBJ1-1	CASSVSTNTEAFF
TRBV29-1	TRBJ1-2	CSVDEGGRGYTF
TRBV19	TRBJ1-2	CASSIGSWTGTLNYGYTF
TRBV2	TRBJ1-2	CASNSLFSSNYGYTF
TRBV28	TRBJ1-5	CASSSLGGDQPQHF
TRBV5-1	TRBJ2-3	CASSPPDRGTDTQYF
TRBV28	TRBJ2-6	CASNQASGANVLTF
TRBV25-1	TRBJ1-5	CATPGHVYSNQPQHF
TRBV5-1	TRBJ1-1	CASSLDGGMNTEAFF
TRBV9	TRBJ2-7	CASSARDRGREQYF
TRBV9	TRBJ1-1	CASSVVGQMNTEAFF
TRBV7-9	TRBJ1-1	CASSLGEIEAFF
TRBV4-1	TRBJ2-5	CASSQDLGLAGGQETQYF
TRBV11-1	TRBJ1-1	CASSLPGGEAFF
TRBV6-5	TRBJ1-2	CASSTQGISGYTF
TRBV7-8	TRBJ1-3	CASSDRRIANTIYF
TRBV5-6	TRBJ1-3	CASSTWTAYSGNTIYF
TRBV11-2	TRBJ1-2	CASSRWESNYGYTF
TRBV19	TRBJ1-4	CASSIGWKEKLFF
TRBV30	TRBJ2-7	CAWSWMHSYEQYF
TRBV7-8	TRBJ1-1	CASSFPPMNTEAFF
TRBV6-5	TRBJ1-1	CASSYLRHTEAFF
TRBV18	TRBJ1-1	CASSPRGQGMNTEAFF
TRBV5-1	TRBJ2-5	CASSLLGAGETQYF
TRBV19	TRBJ1-6	CASSSRESSYNSPLHF
TRBV23-1	TRBJ2-1	CASSQITPGQSWSEQFF
TRBV7-9	TRBJ1-2	CASSSDVGGVYGYTF
TRBV5-1	TRBJ2-2	CASSPAGDTGELFF
TRBV9	TRBJ1-2	CASSVAGTGEDYGYTF
TRBV14	TRBJ1-2	CASSKEAGASYGYTF